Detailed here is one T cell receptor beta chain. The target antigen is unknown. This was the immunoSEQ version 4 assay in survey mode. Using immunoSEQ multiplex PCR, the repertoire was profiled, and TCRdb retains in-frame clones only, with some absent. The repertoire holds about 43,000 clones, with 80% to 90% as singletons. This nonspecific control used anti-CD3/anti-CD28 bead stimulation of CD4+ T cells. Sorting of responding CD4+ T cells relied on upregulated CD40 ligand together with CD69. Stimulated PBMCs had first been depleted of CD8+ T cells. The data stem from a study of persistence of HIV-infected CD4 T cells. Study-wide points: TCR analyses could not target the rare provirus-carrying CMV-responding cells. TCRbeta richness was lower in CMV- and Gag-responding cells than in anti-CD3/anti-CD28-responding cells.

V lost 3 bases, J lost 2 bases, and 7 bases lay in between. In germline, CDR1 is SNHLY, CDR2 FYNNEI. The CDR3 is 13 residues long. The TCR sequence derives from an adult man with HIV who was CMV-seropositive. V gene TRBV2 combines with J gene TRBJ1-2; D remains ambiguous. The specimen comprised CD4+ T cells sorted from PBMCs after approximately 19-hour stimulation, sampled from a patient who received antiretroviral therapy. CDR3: CASSEKVNYGYTF. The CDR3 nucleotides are TGTGCCAGCAGTGAGAAGGTGAACTATGGCTACACCTTC.